This entry describes one T cell receptor (beta chain). The source of the sample is a study of CD4 T cell repertoires in COVID-19. Study in general: Other coronavirus spike proteins restimulated relabeled CFSE-low cells expanded with IL-2 for ten to eleven days.

V lost 3 bases and J 9 bases, leaving 24 bases between the germline ends. Germline V gene sequence: CDR1 LNHDA, CDR2 SQIVND (reference sequence). This CDR3 is built from 17 residues. Samples came from patients recovered from mild-to-severe COVID-19. No culture step preceded sequencing of the ex vivo isolated memory T cells. This table comes from immunoSEQ multiplex PCR, and its TCRdb copy is limited to in-frame clones, with some not included. The sample records 70,000 to 95,000 clones, approximately 83% being singletons. The receptor was isolated from a human donor who had COVID-19. The chain links TRBV19 to TRBJ2-1; TRBD1 might be the D (6 bases). The material was CD4+ T cells from peripheral blood, obtained after recovery from COVID-19. The CDR3 nucleotides are TGTGCCAGTAGTATGAGTTTTAAAGGCGTACAGGGAACTGAGCAGTTCTTC. Residues: CASSMSFKGVQGTEQFF.